The sample holds a few counts of the clone carrying this T cell receptor beta chain. The source of the sample is a study of beta chain features in type 1 diabetes. The entirety of the isolated RNA underwent reverse transcription, so expressed TCRB transcripts were sequenced. Here immunoSEQ multiplex PCR was the method, and the copy in TCRdb shows in-frame clones only, minus some. This sample yields 680,000 or so clones, of which around 15% are seen a single time; 0.07% to 0.095% belongs to the top ten. Trimming shortened V by 0 bases and J by 4 bases, and 4 bases separated the two germline ends. The CDR3 contains 12 residues. The germline V gene has CDR1 SGHDT and CDR2 YYEEEE.

The sequence came from a man between 18 and 29 years old in good health. J is TRBJ1-1 and V is TRBV5-6; the D is unclear. Sample: naive CD4+ T cells from blood. CDR3 DNA: TGTGCCAGCAGCTTGGTCGGCACTGAAGCTTTCTTT. Protein sequence: CASSLVGTEAFF.